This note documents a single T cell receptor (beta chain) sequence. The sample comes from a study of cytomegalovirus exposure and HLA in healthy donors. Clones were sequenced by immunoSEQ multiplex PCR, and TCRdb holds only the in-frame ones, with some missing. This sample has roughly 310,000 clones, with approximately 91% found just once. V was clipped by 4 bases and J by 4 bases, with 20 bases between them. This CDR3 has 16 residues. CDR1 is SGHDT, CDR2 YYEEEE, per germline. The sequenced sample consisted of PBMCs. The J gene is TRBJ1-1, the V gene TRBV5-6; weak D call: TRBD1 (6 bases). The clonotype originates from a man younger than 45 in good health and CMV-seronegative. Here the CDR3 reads CASSPLAGTPGTEAFF. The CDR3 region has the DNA TGTGCCAGCAGCCCCTTGGCCGGGACACCGGGCACTGAAGCTTTCTTT.